These 5 T cell receptor beta chains share one sample of origin, sequenced in a study of blood T cell repertoires in COVID-19. Repertoires were generated with immunoSEQ multiplex PCR, while TCRdb's copy carries only in-frame clones and drops some. Here the sample spans more than 200,000 clones, less than 85% being singletons. Material: peripheral blood. The source is a woman older than 75 with active or convalescent COVID-19.

CDR3 sequence: CASSQPLLSSSTDTQYF. In DNA form, the CDR3 reads TGCGCCAGCAGCCAGCCGCTCCTATCCTCTAGCACAGATACGCAGTATTTT. V is TRBV4-1 and J is TRBJ2-3, with D uncertain. Per the germline V gene, CDR1 is MGHRA and CDR2 is YSYEKL. The V gene lost 3 bases and the J gene lost 0 bases, with 16 bases spanning the gap. The CDR3 length is 17 residues.

This clone was picked up a small number of times. A junction end diverges from the germline sequence, so it may reflect a read error. The V gene is TRBV20-1, the J gene TRBJ1-2, with a possible D match to TRBD1 (5 bases). The germline V gene has CDR1 DFQATT and CDR2 SNEGSKA (reference sequence). This CDR3 has 11 residues. CDR3 sequence reads: CSAFAGILCLF. The CDR3 coding sequence is TGCAGTGCTTTCGCAGGGATTCTCTGTCTCTTC.

V usage is TRBV2 and J usage is TRBJ1-5, with 7 bases matching TRBD1. CDR1 and CDR2 (germline): SNHLY, FYNNEI. Unmatched junction bases numbered 5, after V lost 6 bases and J lost 12 bases. The CDR3 extends over 11 amino acids. The CDR3: CASRIRQGQHF. CDR3 sequence (DNA): TGTGCCAGCAGGATTAGACAGGGCCAGCATTTT.

V is TRBV27 and J is TRBJ1-5; possible D gene TRBD1, 5 bases. Trimming took 3 bases from V and 4 from J, leaving 10 bases between them. In germline, CDR1 is MNHEY, CDR2 SMNVEV (reference sequence). The CDR3 sequence is 14 residues long. In nucleotides, the CDR3 is TGTGCCAGCAGTTTCGTCGCAGGGAATCAGCCCCAGCATTTT. Encoded protein: CASSFVAGNQPQHF.

The chain links TRBV19 to TRBJ2-3; 10 positions agree with TRBD2. The CDR3 spans 16 residues. The trim removed 3 bases at V and 5 bases at J, leaving 8 bases unmatched. The germline CDR1 and CDR2 sequences are LNHDA and SQIVND (reference sequence). The CDR3 region is CASSMAPSGGLDTQYF. CDR3 DNA: TGTGCCAGTAGTATGGCGCCTAGCGGGGGATTAGATACGCAGTATTTT.